This section outlines one TCR beta chain sequence together with its context. This sample stems from a study of blood T cell repertoires in COVID-19. Assay: immunoSEQ multiplex PCR; the TCRdb copy retains only in-frame clones and omits some. The table lists fewer than 60,000 clones, 85% to 95% of them singletons. After removal of 4 bases from V and 3 bases from J, the junction contained 5 bases not matched to a gene. Germline-derived CDR1 and CDR2 are SGHTA and FQGTGA. The CDR3 runs 14 residues. The source of this sequence is a man in his fifties or sixties with COVID-19, enrolled during active disease. The chain joins TRBV7-3 to TRBJ1-1, with 7 bases that match TRBD1. Sequencing was performed on peripheral blood. The CDR3 here is CASSSQGVDTEAFF. The CDR3 bases are TGTGCCAGCAGCTCCCAGGGGGTGGACACTGAAGCTTTCTTT.